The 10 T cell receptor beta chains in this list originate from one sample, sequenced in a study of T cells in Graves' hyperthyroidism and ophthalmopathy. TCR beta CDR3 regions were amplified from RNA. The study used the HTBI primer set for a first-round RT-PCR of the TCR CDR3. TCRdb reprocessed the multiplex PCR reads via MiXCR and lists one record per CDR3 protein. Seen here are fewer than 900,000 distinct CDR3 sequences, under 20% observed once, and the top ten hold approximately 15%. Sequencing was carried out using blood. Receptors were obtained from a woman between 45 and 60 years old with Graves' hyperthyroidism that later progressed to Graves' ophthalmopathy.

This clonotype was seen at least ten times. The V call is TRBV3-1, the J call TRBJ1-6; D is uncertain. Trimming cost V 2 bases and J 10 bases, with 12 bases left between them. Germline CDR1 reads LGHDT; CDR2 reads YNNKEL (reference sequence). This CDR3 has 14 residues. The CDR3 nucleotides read TGTGCCAGCAGCCAAACCCGAAGAGGATCACCCCTCCACTTT. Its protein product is CASSQTRRGSPLHF.

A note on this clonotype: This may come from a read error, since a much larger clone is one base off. The CDR3 bases are TGTGCCAGCAGTTTTTATGCCAGCGAGCAGTACTTC. This encodes CASSFYASEQYF. The chain combines TRBV27 with TRBJ2-7; D not resolved. Germline V gene lookup returns CDR1 MNHEY and CDR2 SMNVEV (reference sequence). CDR3 size: 12 residues. V was trimmed by 3 bases and J by 6 bases, leaving 9 bases between them.

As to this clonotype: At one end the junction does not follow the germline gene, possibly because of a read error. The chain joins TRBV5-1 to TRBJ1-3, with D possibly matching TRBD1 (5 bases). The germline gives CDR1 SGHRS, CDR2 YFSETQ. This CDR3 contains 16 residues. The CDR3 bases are TGCGCCAGTAGCTTGGCCGGGGCATCGTCTGGAAACACCATATATTTT. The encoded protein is CASSLAGASSGNTIYF.

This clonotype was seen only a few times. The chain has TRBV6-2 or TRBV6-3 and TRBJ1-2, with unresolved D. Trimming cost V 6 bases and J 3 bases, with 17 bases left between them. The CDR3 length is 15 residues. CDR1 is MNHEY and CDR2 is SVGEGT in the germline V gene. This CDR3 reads CASRETEDGYYGYTF. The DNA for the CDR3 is TGTGCCAGCAGGGAAACAGAAGATGGGTACTATGGCTACACCTTC.

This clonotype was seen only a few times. CDR3 nucleotides: TGTGCCACTTCTACCGGCGGACAGCCCCAGCATTTT. This encodes CATSTGGQPQHF. The chain couples TRBV27 to TRBJ1-5; D uncertain. Germline V lookup: CDR1 MNHEY, CDR2 SMNVEV (reference sequence). V was shortened by 10 bases and J by 7 bases, with 14 bases between the two germline ends. The CDR3 loop spans 12 amino acids.

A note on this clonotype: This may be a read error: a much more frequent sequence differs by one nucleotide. The CDR3 spells CASSSSGPSYKQYF. As DNA, the CDR3 is TGTGCCAGCAGCTCCTCCGGACCATCCTACAAGCAGTACTTC. V gene TRBV13 combines with J gene TRBJ2-7; D unresolved. From germline, CDR1 is PRHDT and CDR2 FYEKMQ (reference sequence). The CDR3 totals 14 residues.

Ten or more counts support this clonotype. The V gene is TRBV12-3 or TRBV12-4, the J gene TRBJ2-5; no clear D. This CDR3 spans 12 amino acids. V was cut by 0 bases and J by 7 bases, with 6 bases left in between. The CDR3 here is CASSLALGTQYF. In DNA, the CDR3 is TGTGCCAGCAGTTTAGCGCTCGGGACCCAGTACTTC.

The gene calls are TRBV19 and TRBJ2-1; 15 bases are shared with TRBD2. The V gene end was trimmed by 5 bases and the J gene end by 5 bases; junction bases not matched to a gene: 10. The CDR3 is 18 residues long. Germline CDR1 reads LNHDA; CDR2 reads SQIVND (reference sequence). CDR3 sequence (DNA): TGTGCCAGTAGTGTTACTCGGACTAGCGGGGGGGCCGACAATGAGCAGTTCTTC. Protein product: CASSVTRTSGGADNEQFF.

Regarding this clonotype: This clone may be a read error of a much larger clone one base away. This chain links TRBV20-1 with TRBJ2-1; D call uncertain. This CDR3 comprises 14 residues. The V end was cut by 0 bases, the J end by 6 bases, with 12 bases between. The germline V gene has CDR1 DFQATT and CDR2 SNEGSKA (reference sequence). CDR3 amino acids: CSARDLADCNEQFF. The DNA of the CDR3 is TGCAGTGCTAGAGATTTGGCAGATTGCAATGAGCAGTTCTTC.

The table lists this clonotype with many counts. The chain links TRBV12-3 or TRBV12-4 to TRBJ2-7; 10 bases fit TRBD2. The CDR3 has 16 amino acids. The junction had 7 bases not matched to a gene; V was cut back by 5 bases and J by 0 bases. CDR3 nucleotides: TGTGCCAGCAGTCCCGATGGACTAGCGGCCTCCTACGAGCAGTACTTC. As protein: CASSPDGLAASYEQYF.